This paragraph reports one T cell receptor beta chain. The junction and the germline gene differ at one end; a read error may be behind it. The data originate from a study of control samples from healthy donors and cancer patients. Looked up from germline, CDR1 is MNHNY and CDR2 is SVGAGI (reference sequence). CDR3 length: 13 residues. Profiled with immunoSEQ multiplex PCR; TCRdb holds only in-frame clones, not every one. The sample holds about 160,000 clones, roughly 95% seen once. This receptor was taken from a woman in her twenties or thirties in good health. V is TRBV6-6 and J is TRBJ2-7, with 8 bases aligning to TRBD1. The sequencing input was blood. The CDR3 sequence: CASSSQGTGLGLF. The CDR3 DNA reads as TGTGCCAGCAGTTCCCAGGGGACAGGCCTGGGTCTTTTC.